The following is a TCR beta chain sequence with its context. There are many counts of this clonotype. The antigen it recognizes is unknown. Base quality data are lacking; no much larger clone is found one base away. V drops 5 bases and J drops 6 bases, leaving 7 bases in between. The CDR1 and CDR2 encoded by the germline V gene are SGHNT and YENEEA. Taken from cysteine to phenylalanine, the CDR3 has 12 residues. Just CDR3 DNA is preserved here, 36 bases in frame from base 1. This sample is drawn from a study of breast tumors, draining lymph nodes, adjacent tissues (dated by TCRdb to 2015 to 2016). For context, the study as a whole: Breast cancer patients provided tumor, adjacent nontumor tissue and axillary lymph nodes, and the study compared the TCR beta repertoires across these three sources. In human breast cancer, the study set out to assess how tumor, surrounding tissue and draining lymph node repertoires relate to one another and whether T cells might be exchanged between them.

Sequencing was carried out with an Illumina HiSeq 2000. Multiplex PCR amplification was used to build the TCR beta chain libraries. The amplified TCR beta chain products were analyzed by high-throughput sequencing. In TCRdb, the public reads were trimmed at Q25 with fastp and aligned with MiXCR, with productive beta chains retained. Rows with one shared CDR3 protein collapse into an entry with the most common genes and DNA. A total of 45,000 to 60,000 distinct CDR3 sequences appear in this sample, about 23% of them only once. Approximately 8.1% of the sample rests with the top ten. What the authors observed across the whole study: Tumor and nontumor tissue repertoires were significantly more similar in luminal-like than in basal-like breast cancer. Tumor T-cell repertoires showed less diversity than lymph node repertoires and more diversity than nontumor tissue repertoires, and tumor T-cell repertoires showed preferential V and J gene usage. A scenario in which most tumor T cells derive from the lymph node and then expand within tumor tissue was judged to be consistent with the data. The study presented the conclusion that tumor T cells originate in lymph nodes as consistent with a hypothesis, not as something directly demonstrated.

The receptor's source is a female donor with breast cancer. Some clones in this sample may be carry-over from other donors' samples. The chain employs TRBV11-3 and TRBJ2-2; no D gene can be assigned with confidence. Sequencing was carried out using breast tumor tissue. The CDR3 loop reads CASSHRSGELFF. The DNA sequence follows: TGTGCCAGCAGCCACCGTTCCGGGGAGCTGTTTTTT.